The entry below gives a single T cell receptor beta chain sequence along with its context. Its specificity is not known. This CDR3 has 13 amino acids. CDR1 is SGHRS, CDR2 YFSETQ, per germline. Trimming removed 3 bases at V and 3 bases at J, with 10 bases between. Following extraction, RNA underwent reverse transcription to cDNA, which served as the sequencing template. Produced via immunoSEQ multiplex PCR; TCRdb's table is partial and in-frame only. The sample gives 98,000 or so clones, more than 55% of which show up once; around 16% is in the top ten. As to treatment: oral pan-JAK inhibitor, 5-10 mg twice daily. Alopecia areata patients provided lesional scalp punch biopsies and peripheral blood, both collected for the study. The data were taken from a study of CD8+ T cells in alopecia areata. Study background: Patients given treatment had severity scored by the percentage of scalp area affected. Notes on the study in general: Unlike in mice, where it was clearer, TCR sharing across patients was less clear, possibly HLA-related. Many of the expanded lesional clones endured in scalp and blood while on tofacitinib.

This sample comprised CD8+ T cells sorted from blood, obtained at week 4, from a patient treated with tofacitinib. The receptor was isolated from a human donor with alopecia areata. V usage is TRBV5-1 and J usage is TRBJ2-7, with unresolved D. The CDR3 region is CASSYDYDYEQYF. The CDR3 DNA reads as TGCGCCAGCAGCTATGATTACGACTACGAGCAGTACTTC.